This T cell receptor (beta chain) came from a study of vaccination and CD4 T cells after COVID-19. V shed 3 bases, J shed 6 bases, and the junction held 8 bases outside the gene matches. The CDR3 is 13 residues long. Germline-derived CDR1 and CDR2 are DFQATT and SNEGSKA (reference sequence). Notes on this clonotype: The antigen is undetermined.

The Oncomine TCR Beta short-read assay was applied to DNA of cultured CD4+ T cells. TCRdb itself ran the PCR reads through MiXCR, one entry per CDR3 protein. The data contain 20,000 to 30,000 distinct CDR3 sequences, under 55% of them singletons. Indicated time point: late sampling 161 to 241 days after vaccination in a few convalescent patients. Treatment: roughly 10-day PBMC culture with coronavirus spike peptide pools or control peptides (ViraFEST assay). The chain carries TRBV20-1 and TRBJ2-7; TRBD2 matches at 7 bases. The clonotype originates from a human donor who had recovered from COVID-19. The sample was CD4+ T cells from blood, cultured in vitro, taken about 7 months after SARS-CoV-2 vaccination. The CDR3 is CSASGGLPREQYF. CDR3 bases: TGCAGTGCTAGCGGGGGACTACCCCGCGAGCAGTACTTC.